This entry lists 21 T cell receptor beta chains sequenced from one sample in a study of T cell repertoires in cytomegalovirus infection. Each CDR3 protein gets one entry after TCRdb re-called the reads with MiXCR. The repertoire consists of some 390,000 distinct CDR3 sequences, with about a sixth occurring once and the leading ten covering 8.5% to 10%. The sequenced material came from PBMCs. These receptors all stem from a human donor in good health (CMV status not recorded). Some clones in this sample may be carry-over from other donors' samples.

This clonotype was seen many times. The chain is built from TRBV12-3 or TRBV12-4 and TRBJ1-3, with D perhaps TRBD1 (5 bases). The CDR3 runs 15 residues. V was trimmed by 3 bases and J by 4 bases, leaving 13 bases between them. The CDR3, as DNA: TGTGCCAGCAGTTTGCAGGGTTCGTCGGGAAACACCATATATTTT. This sequence encodes CASSLQGSSGNTIYF.

The chain links TRBV20-1 to TRBJ2-3, with TRBD1 matching over 10 bases. V lost 8 bases and J lost 6; bases outside the gene matches: 8. Germline CDR1 DFQATT, CDR2 SNEGSKA (reference sequence). The CDR3 extends over 13 amino acids. The DNA for the CDR3 is TGCAGTACCACACCGGGACAGGGGGATACGCAGTATTTT. As protein: CSTTPGQGDTQYF.

The chain links TRBV4-1 to TRBJ2-1; D gene uncertain. This CDR3 spans 12 amino acids. Trimming shortened V by 7 bases and J by 9 bases, and 13 bases separated the two germline ends. CDR1 is MGHRA and CDR2 is YSYEKL in the germline V gene. CDR3 nucleotides: TGCGCCAGCAACCAGATCGGTGGTGAGCAGTTCTTC. It specifies CASNQIGGEQFF.

Many counts were recorded for this clonotype. The V gene is TRBV12-3 or TRBV12-4, the J gene TRBJ2-6; TRBD2 aligns across 8 bases. The CDR3 is made up of 19 amino acids. The junction had 14 bases not matched to a gene; V was cut back by 7 bases and J by 0 bases. In nucleotides, the CDR3 is TGTGCCAGCAATGACCGCCGGCGGGGGGTCCCCTCTGGGGCCAACGTCCTGACTTTC. Amino acid sequence: CASNDRRRGVPSGANVLTF.

There are many counts of this clonotype. The CDR3 protein is CASSGSRGYNEQFF. Here the CDR3 DNA reads TGTGCCAGCAGCGGGTCAAGGGGCTACAATGAGCAGTTCTTC. The genes are TRBV7-2 and TRBJ2-1; TRBD1 is a possible D gene (5 bases). Trimming left V 5 bases short and J 3 bases short, with 11 bases between. Germline CDR1 and CDR2: SGHTA and FQGNSA. The CDR3 extends over 14 amino acids.

The CDR3 DNA reads TGCGCCAGCAGCCGAGTAGTTTGGGGGACCCAGTACTTC. Translation gives CASSRVVWGTQYF. The J gene is TRBJ2-5, the V gene TRBV4-3; no clear D. Germline values: CDR1 LGHNA, CDR2 YSLEER. The CDR3 totals 13 residues. V lost 4 bases to trimming and J lost 7 bases, with 13 bases between them.

This clonotype was picked up many times. This chain uses TRBV6-1 with TRBJ2-3; 9 nucleotides align to TRBD1. Germline CDR1 and CDR2: MNHNS and SASEGT. The CDR3 consists of 14 residues. Trimming took 4 bases from V and 6 from J; bases not matched to a gene: 5. In DNA form, the CDR3 reads TGTGCCAGCAGTGCGGGACAGGGCGGCGATACGCAGTATTTT. Its protein is CASSAGQGGDTQYF.

This clonotype was found many times. This rearrangement joins TRBV7-8 to TRBJ2-3, with a weak D call TRBD2 (5 bases). The V gene lost 4 bases and the J gene lost 0 bases, with 8 bases spanning the gap. In germline, CDR1 is SGHVS, CDR2 FQNEAQ. The CDR3 totals 14 residues. DNA of the CDR3: TGTGCCAGCAGCTCCAGCGGAAGCACAGATACGCAGTATTTT. Amino acids: CASSSSGSTDTQYF.

This clonotype turned up a few times. This chain joins TRBV19 and TRBJ1-6; perhaps TRBD1 as D (5 bases). V lost 6 bases, J lost 7 bases, and 10 bases lay in between. Germline lookup yields CDR1 LNHDA and CDR2 SQIVND (reference sequence). CDR3 length equals 13 residues. The CDR3 region has the DNA TGTGCCAGTAGCTCCCCAGGGAATTCACCCCTCCACTTT. It encodes CASSSPGNSPLHF.

This clonotype was seen many times. This sequence joins TRBV12-3 or TRBV12-4 and TRBJ1-5, with 7 bases that match TRBD1. J lost 4 bases, V lost 6 bases, and 3 bases had no gene match. The CDR3 covers 13 residues. The CDR3 loop is CASRRGQNQPQHF. CDR3 bases: TGTGCCAGCAGAAGGGGACAGAATCAGCCCCAGCATTTT.

This chain joins TRBV19 and TRBJ2-7; D gene ambiguous. Germline V CDR1 and CDR2: LNHDA, SQIVND (reference sequence). The CDR3 has 13 residues. The V end was cut by 3 bases, the J end by 3 bases, with 9 bases between. The CDR3 DNA reads as TGTGCCAGTAGTATCGGAAACAGCTACGAGCAGTACTTC. This encodes CASSIGNSYEQYF.

V is TRBV7-2 and J is TRBJ1-4; no definite D call. Trimming stripped 3 bases from V and 5 bases from J, with 10 bases between. CDR1 and CDR2 (germline): SGHTA, FQGNSA. This CDR3 spans 14 amino acids. CDR3 nucleotide sequence: TGTGCCAGCAGCTTGGACCGGTACAATGAAAAACTGTTTTTT. The encoded protein is CASSLDRYNEKLFF.

The rearrangement joins TRBV27 to TRBJ2-3; D tentatively reads TRBD1 or TRBD2 (5 bases each). The CDR3 is 16 residues long. The V and J ends lost 5 bases and 2 bases respectively, with 17 bases between them. The V gene's germline CDR1 is MNHEY and CDR2 SMNVEV (reference sequence). CDR3 in DNA: TGTGCCAGCAGTCGGGCTCACCGTGGGACCACAGATACGCAGTATTTT. The encoded protein is CASSRAHRGTTDTQYF.

This clonotype was detected only a few times. The chain employs TRBV19 and TRBJ2-1; perhaps TRBD1 as D (6 bases). V gave up 5 bases and J gave up 9 bases, with 23 bases separating them. Looked up from germline, CDR1 is LNHDA and CDR2 is SQIVND (reference sequence). This CDR3 contains 16 residues. CDR3 loop: CASSPWGRGALGEQFF. CDR3 nucleotide sequence: TGTGCCAGTAGTCCTTGGGGGCGAGGGGCTCTCGGTGAGCAGTTCTTC. The entire variable domain, with the rest obtained from reference TRBV19 and TRBJ2-1, is as follows: DGGITQSPKYLFRKEGQNVTLSCEQNLNHDAMYWYRQDPGQGLRLIYYSQIVNDFQKGDIAEGYSVSREKKESFPLTVTSAQKNPTAFYLCASSPWGRGALGEQFFGPGTRLTVL.

This sequence joins TRBV28 and TRBJ2-3; 10 bases fit TRBD1. V lost 6 bases and J lost 3; bases outside the gene matches: 6. Germline V gene data show CDR1 as MDHEN and CDR2 as SYDVKM. The CDR3 has 15 amino acids. The CDR3 region has the DNA TGTGCCAGCAGCCCAGGGGGACAGGGGACAGATACGCAGTATTTT. This encodes CASSPGGQGTDTQYF.

This chain uses TRBV20-1 with TRBJ1-2, with D possibly matching TRBD1 (5 bases). This CDR3 contains 13 residues. Per germline, CDR1 DFQATT and CDR2 SNEGSKA (reference sequence). V lost 3 bases, J lost 6 bases, and 14 bases lay in between. CDR3 region: CSASDSGTDGYTF. CDR3 in DNA: TGCAGTGCTAGTGATTCTGGGACCGATGGCTACACCTTC.

In its sample, this clonotype was seen many times. The chain carries TRBV6-2 or TRBV6-3 and TRBJ2-1; D assignment may be TRBD1 or TRBD2 (5 bases each). The CDR3 sequence is 22 residues long. The V end was cut by 0 bases, the J end by 3 bases, with 30 bases between. The germline CDR1 and CDR2 sequences are MNHEY and SVGEGT. The CDR3 DNA sequence: TGTGCCAGCAGTTACTCGCGTCAGGGTGTCCGATCGGCTAGCCGAAACTACAATGAGCAGTTCTTC. Amino acid sequence: CASSYSRQGVRSASRNYNEQFF.

This clonotype was seen repeatedly, ten times or more. V gene TRBV7-2 combines with J gene TRBJ1-2; D is unresolved. CDR3 length equals 14 residues. Per the germline V gene, CDR1 is SGHTA and CDR2 is FQGNSA. Between the trimmed V and J ends, which lost 4 bases and 2 bases, there was a span of 11 bases. CDR3: CASSSPFTNYGYTF. In DNA form, the CDR3 reads TGTGCCAGCAGCTCACCTTTTACCAACTATGGCTACACCTTC.

This clonotype was detected only a few times. The chain recombines TRBV4-1 with TRBJ2-2, with 7 bases aligning to TRBD1. V shed 4 bases, J shed 6 bases, and the junction held 14 bases outside the gene matches. Germline lookup yields CDR1 MGHRA and CDR2 YSYEKL. There are 17 residues in the CDR3. Here the CDR3 DNA reads TGCGCCAGCAGCCGAGGACCCTTGACAGGGAAACCCGGGGAGCTGTTTTTT. The encoded protein is CASSRGPLTGKPGELFF.

Details on this clonotype: One base away lies a much larger clone, so this may be a sequencing read error. The chain combines TRBV7-2 with TRBJ1-5; D unclear. Between the trimmed V and J ends, which lost 5 bases and 5 bases, there was a span of 16 bases. CDR3 size: 15 residues. Germline V lookup: CDR1 SGHTA, CDR2 FQGNSA. This CDR3 is CASSPNERAYQPQHF. The CDR3 DNA reads as TGTGCCAGCAGCCCCAATGAGAGGGCTTATCAGCCCCAGCATTTT.

This clonotype showed up many times. The chain has TRBV7-2 and TRBJ2-1, with 7 bases lining up with TRBD1. Per the germline V gene, CDR1 is SGHTA and CDR2 is FQGNSA. The junction had 7 bases not matched to a gene; V was cut back by 1 base and J by 4 bases. The CDR3 runs 16 residues. The CDR3 sequence is CASSLVVSRGYNEQFF. Written as DNA, the CDR3 is TGTGCCAGCAGCTTAGTTGTTAGCAGGGGGTACAATGAGCAGTTCTTC.